The entry that follows covers one T cell receptor beta chain sequence. Profiling relied on immunoSEQ multiplex PCR, and the TCRdb table lists in-frame clones only, not all of them. The sample records some 160,000 clones, 79% being singletons. The sample is drawn from a study of blood T cell repertoires in COVID-19. On the study more broadly: Sample material is recorded as cDNA or gDNA derived from T cells, B-cell-depleted T cells, or PBMCs.

The germline CDR1 and CDR2 sequences are SGHTA and FQGTGA. V dropped 3 bases and J dropped 5 bases, with 13 bases sitting between them. This CDR3 contains 15 residues. Sequencing was performed on peripheral blood. The TCR was taken from a man aged 45 to 65 with active or convalescent COVID-19. The chain links TRBV7-3 to TRBJ1-4, with D hard to call. Written as DNA, the CDR3 is TGTGCCAGCAGCTTCGACGGGGTCATCAATGAAAAACTGTTTTTT. Protein product: CASSFDGVINEKLFF.